This T cell receptor beta chain was captured in a study of T cells after yellow fever vaccination. TCRdb analysed the 5' RACE reads with MiXCR anew, one entry per CDR3 protein. The sample includes hundreds of thousands of distinct CDR3 sequences, about 19% seen only once; the top ten take approximately 15%. This clonotype was seen a handful of times. The source was PBMCs, collected 15 days after the yellow fever booster vaccination. The TCR sequence derives from a man aged 25-45 years who received the YFV17D yellow fever vaccine.

The CDR3 protein is CASSRAYEKLFF. In nucleotides, the CDR3 is TGTGCCAGCAGCCGCGCCTATGAAAAACTGTTTTTT. This chain uses TRBV12-3 or TRBV12-4 with TRBJ1-4; D not certain. Trimming took off 6 bases at V and 6 bases at J, with 8 bases between the two ends. The length of the CDR3 is 12 residues.